This T cell receptor (beta chain) is drawn from a study of shared clonotypes between healthy human individuals. The CDR3 is made up of 18 amino acids. The germline V gene has CDR1 MDHEN and CDR2 SYDVKM. J was trimmed by 3 bases and V by 4 bases; bases with no gene match: 11. Profiling relied on immunoSEQ multiplex PCR, and the TCRdb table lists in-frame clones only, not all of them. The table records over a million clones, around 97% of them present only once. This clonotype was sampled from a man aged 25-45 years in good health. J is TRBJ2-3 and V is TRBV28; 12 positions agree with TRBD2. Specimen: naive CD4+ T cells sorted from blood. Stated subset: CD45RA+ positively selected. CDR3 nucleotide sequence: TGTGCCAGCAGTTACTCCCTAGCGGGAGGGCCGGAGACAGATACGCAGTATTTT. As protein: CASSYSLAGGPETDTQYF.